These 32 T cell receptor beta chains were all obtained from the same sample, sequenced in a study of vaccination and CD4 T cells after COVID-19. Their specific antigens are unknown. The assay that was used to sequence DNA from cultured CD4+ T cells was the Oncomine TCR Beta short-read assay. TCRdb re-analysed the PCR reads in MiXCR, keeping a single row per CDR3 protein. The repertoire holds around 19,000 distinct CDR3 sequences, with 50% to 70% as singletons. The treatment is: roughly nine-day PBMC culture with coronavirus spike peptide pools or control peptides (ViraFEST assay). This sample comprised CD4+ T cells from blood, cultured in vitro, obtained after SARS-CoV-2 vaccination. The origin of the receptors is a human donor who had recovered from COVID-19.

The chain uses TRBV7-2 and TRBJ1-2; D remains unclear. CDR1 SGHTA and CDR2 FQGNSA come from the germline V gene. The CDR3 is 18 amino acids. Between the trimmed V and J ends, which lost 4 bases and 5 bases, there was a span of 26 bases. The CDR3 coding sequence is TGTGCCAGCAGCTCCCAAAACGGACGGGGATCAAGGAGATATGGCTACACCTTC. The encoded protein is CASSSQNGRGSRRYGYTF. Full variable domain (rest looked up from reference TRBV7-2 and TRBJ1-2): GAGVSQSPSNKVTEKGKDVELRCDPISGHTALYWYRQSLGQGLEFLIYFQGNSAPDKSGLPSDRFSAERTGGSVSTLTIQRTQQEDSAVYLCASSSQNGRGSRRYGYTFGSGTRLTVV.

This clonotype is a singleton in its sample. The DNA of the CDR3 is TGTGCCAGCAGCCCGGGGGACAGCCCTAATGAAAAACTGTTTTTT. The encoded protein is CASSPGDSPNEKLFF. The chain combines TRBV7-2 with TRBJ1-4, with 7 bases that match TRBD1. The V gene end was trimmed by 5 bases and the J gene end by 3 bases; junction bases not matched to a gene: 6. Germline V CDR1 and CDR2: SGHTA, FQGNSA. The CDR3 runs 15 residues.

The gene calls are TRBV20-1 and TRBJ1-1, with D possibly being TRBD1 (5 bases). The CDR3 has 14 residues. Trimming took 2 bases from V and 3 from J, leaving 13 bases between them. Per germline, CDR1 DFQATT and CDR2 SNEGSKA (reference sequence). The CDR3 sequence: CSARFPGTDTEAFF. The CDR3 DNA is TGCAGTGCTAGATTCCCCGGGACTGACACTGAAGCTTTCTTT.

J is TRBJ1-1 and V is TRBV12-3 or TRBV12-4; D ambiguous. The germline V and J ends were trimmed by 3 bases and 3 bases, with 11 bases remaining between them. This CDR3 has 14 amino acids. CDR3 sequence (DNA): TGTGCCAGCAGTTTGGAGAACGGGGACACTGAAGCTTTCTTT. The encoded protein is CASSLENGDTEAFF.

This clonotype was seen only a few times. V usage is TRBV19 and J usage is TRBJ2-7; no definite D call. The germline V gene has CDR1 LNHDA and CDR2 SQIVND (reference sequence). Trimming removed 0 bases at V and 5 bases at J, with 11 bases between. This CDR3 has 14 amino acids. The CDR3 region has the DNA TGTGCCAGTAGTATAGATTTCGGACCGAACGAGCAGTACTTC. Its protein product is CASSIDFGPNEQYF.

In its sample, this clonotype was seen a few times. The V gene is TRBV6-1, the J gene TRBJ1-2, with D perhaps matching TRBD1 (6 bases). There are 13 residues in the CDR3. CDR1 is MNHNS, CDR2 SASEGT, per germline. V was shortened by 6 bases and J by 8 bases, with 16 bases between the two germline ends. CDR3 amino acids: CASRATGTGGYTF. CDR3 nucleotides: TGTGCCAGCAGGGCAACAGGGACTGGCGGCTACACCTTC.

This chain connects TRBV6-1 to TRBJ2-1, with a tentative D call TRBD1 (5 bases). The CDR3 consists of 15 residues. From germline, CDR1 is MNHNS and CDR2 SASEGT. Trimming took off 5 bases at V and 1 base at J, with 12 bases between the two ends. CDR3 DNA: TGTGCCAGCAGTCGTATGGGGCCGTCCTACAATGAGCAGTTCTTC. Residues: CASSRMGPSYNEQFF.

The chain carries TRBV4-2 and TRBJ1-2, with 9 bases aligning to TRBD1. Germline CDR1 LGHNA, CDR2 YNFKEQ. CDR3 size: 14 residues. V trimming: 4 bases; J trimming: 2 bases; junction bases outside the gene matches: 2. CDR3 coding DNA: TGTGCCAGCAGCCGGACAGGGGACAACTATGGCTACACCTTC. Its translation: CASSRTGDNYGYTF.

The J gene is TRBJ1-6, the V gene TRBV18; 8 bases match TRBD1. The germline V gene has CDR1 KGHSH and CDR2 LQKENI. This CDR3 region has 13 residues. V was pared by 5 bases and J by 8 bases, with 2 bases of the junction left unmatched. The CDR3 is CASSSQGDSPLHF. The CDR3, as DNA: TGTGCCAGCTCATCACAGGGGGATTCACCCCTCCACTTT.

The table lists this clonotype with a few counts. The genes are TRBV7-8 and TRBJ1-6; tentative D call: TRBD1 (5 bases). Germline CDR1 reads SGHVS; CDR2 reads FQNEAQ. Trimming cost V 4 bases and J 7 bases, with 14 bases left between them. This CDR3 has 15 amino acids. The CDR3 DNA is TGTGCCAGCAGCTCCCGCCGGGACCACAATTCACCCCTCCACTTT. Protein product: CASSSRRDHNSPLHF.

The chain is built from TRBV6-5 and TRBJ2-7, with TRBD2 matching 11 bases. The CDR3 loop spans 16 amino acids. V trimming: 2 bases; J trimming: 2 bases; junction bases outside the gene matches: 5. CDR1 and CDR2 from the germline V gene are MNHEY and SVGAGI. CDR3 in DNA: TGTGCCAGCAGTTACCTAGCGGGGGGCGTTACCTACGAGCAGTACTTC. Encoded protein: CASSYLAGGVTYEQYF.

This rearrangement joins TRBV7-9 to TRBJ1-1, with no clear D. The germline V and J ends were trimmed by 1 base and 4 bases, with 7 bases remaining between them. Germline assignment: CDR1 SEHNR and CDR2 FQNEAQ (reference sequence). The CDR3 extends over 13 amino acids. CDR3 coding DNA: TGTGCCAGCAGCTTAGTAGATACCACTGAAGCTTTCTTT. Translating it yields CASSLVDTTEAFF.

The chain combines TRBV20-1 with TRBJ1-3; D not certain. The V gene's germline CDR1 is DFQATT and CDR2 SNEGSKA (reference sequence). Trimming removed 3 bases at V and 4 bases at J, with 13 bases between. This CDR3 is built from 14 residues. The CDR3 region is CSARAQRSGNTIYF. The CDR3 bases are TGCAGTGCTAGGGCCCAAAGGTCAGGAAACACCATATATTTT.

The chain has TRBV6-2 or TRBV6-3 and TRBJ1-1; 9 bases align to TRBD1. Trimming removed 5 bases from V and 4 bases from J; junction bases left unmatched: 5. Germline CDR1 MNHEY, CDR2 SVGEGT. The CDR3 runs 14 residues. The CDR3: CASSDRGWGTEAFF. The CDR3 DNA sequence: TGTGCCAGCAGTGACAGGGGGTGGGGCACTGAAGCTTTCTTT.

The chain couples TRBV6-1 to TRBJ1-2; 8 bases agree with TRBD1. This CDR3 has 15 amino acids. Trimming took 3 bases from V and 1 from J; bases not matched to a gene: 4. Germline assignment: CDR1 MNHNS and CDR2 SASEGT. The chain's CDR3 is CASSDPGQDNYGYTF. DNA for the CDR3: TGTGCCAGCAGTGATCCGGGACAGGATAACTATGGCTACACCTTC.

CDR3 bases: TGCAGTGCTAGAGTTTTAGCGGGGGGCACCGGGGAGCTGTTTTTT. It is translated as CSARVLAGGTGELFF. The V gene is TRBV20-1, the J gene TRBJ2-2, with TRBD2 matching 10 bases. The CDR3 is 15 residues long. CDR1 and CDR2 (germline): DFQATT, SNEGSKA (reference sequence). V shed 1 base and J 4 bases; nucleotides not matched to a gene: 3.

This clonotype was picked up a small number of times. The chain recombines TRBV19 with TRBJ1-5; 12 bases line up with TRBD1. V trimming: 2 bases; J trimming: 1 base; junction bases outside the gene matches: 12. The length of the CDR3 is 20 residues. Germline loops: CDR1 LNHDA, CDR2 SQIVND (reference sequence). CDR3 sequence reads: CASSIFMRGQGAVSNQPQHF. In DNA, the CDR3 is TGTGCCAGTAGTATATTTATGAGGGGACAGGGGGCTGTCAGCAATCAGCCCCAGCATTTT.

This clonotype was recorded a few times. The chain carries TRBV20-1 and TRBJ1-3; 9 bases match TRBD1. The CDR3 covers 15 residues. Germline V gives CDR1 DFQATT, CDR2 SNEGSKA (reference sequence). V was pared by 5 bases and J by 0 bases, with 5 bases of the junction left unmatched. The CDR3 DNA follows: TGCAGTGCTCGGGACAGGGAGGTCTCTGGAAACACCATATATTTT. This gives the protein CSARDREVSGNTIYF.

The gene calls are TRBV7-2 and TRBJ1-5; 8 bases are shared with TRBD1. The CDR3 consists of 18 residues. The V and J ends lost 4 bases and 0 bases, in that order; junction bases with no gene match: 11. Germline V lookup: CDR1 SGHTA, CDR2 FQGNSA. CDR3 DNA sequence: TGTGCCAGCAGCTCCCGGGACAGGAGACCCCCTAGCAATCAGCCCCAGCATTTT. Protein sequence: CASSSRDRRPPSNQPQHF.

The chain recombines TRBV20-1 with TRBJ1-1; the match to TRBD1 covers 8 bases. J gave up 1 base and V 4 bases, and 11 bases lay outside the gene matches. CDR3 size: 16 residues. Germline V lookup: CDR1 DFQATT, CDR2 SNEGSKA (reference sequence). CDR3 sequence: CSANRWLGTGNTEAFF. The CDR3 DNA follows: TGCAGTGCTAACCGCTGGTTAGGGACAGGGAACACTGAAGCTTTCTTT.

The J gene is TRBJ1-6, the V gene TRBV6-2 or TRBV6-3, with TRBD1 identical over 8 bases. The V gene's germline CDR1 is MNHEY and CDR2 SVGEGT. Unmatched junction bases numbered 4, after V lost 2 bases and J lost 10 bases. This CDR3 is built from 14 residues. CDR3 region: CASSYGQGGSPLHF. CDR3 sequence (DNA): TGTGCCAGCAGTTACGGACAGGGAGGATCACCCCTCCACTTT.

V usage is TRBV6-5 and J usage is TRBJ2-5; no firm D call. V was shortened by 0 bases and J by 2 bases, with 7 bases between the two germline ends. Germline assignment: CDR1 MNHEY and CDR2 SVGAGI. The CDR3 spans 14 residues. This CDR3 reads CASSYSSFQETQYF. The CDR3 DNA follows: TGTGCCAGCAGTTACTCGAGTTTTCAAGAGACCCAGTACTTC.

This chain links TRBV11-1 with TRBJ2-1; the match to TRBD2 covers 10 bases. The CDR3 is made up of 15 amino acids. Germline V gene lookup returns CDR1 SGHAT and CDR2 FQDESV (reference sequence). J gave up 4 bases and V 1 base, and 1 base lay outside the gene matches. Here the CDR3 DNA reads TGTGCCAGCAGCTTAGTAGCGGGGGGTTACAATGAGCAGTTCTTC. It yields the protein CASSLVAGGYNEQFF.

This clonotype was seen a handful of times. V usage is TRBV24-1 and J usage is TRBJ2-5; D perhaps matches TRBD2 (5 bases). The CDR3 runs 15 residues. In germline, CDR1 is KGHDR, CDR2 SFDVKD. V lost 5 bases to trimming and J lost 2 bases, with 14 bases between them. The DNA for the CDR3 is TGTGCCACCAGTGCCGGGATAGGGTATCAAGAGACCCAGTACTTC. Its translation is CATSAGIGYQETQYF.

This chain joins TRBV10-1 and TRBJ1-1; the D is unclear. CDR1 WNHNN and CDR2 SYGVQD come from the germline V gene (reference sequence). Deletions cut 4 bases from V and 3 bases from J, with 9 bases between. This CDR3 is built from 13 residues. The CDR3 protein is CASSANQDTEAFF. The CDR3 nucleotides read TGCGCCAGCAGTGCAAACCAGGACACTGAAGCTTTCTTT.

The CDR3 region is CASKASGTDTQYF. The CDR3 bases are TGTGCCAGCAAGGCGAGCGGAACAGATACGCAGTATTTT. The V and J genes are TRBV27 and TRBJ2-3; D perhaps matches TRBD2 (5 bases). V shed 7 bases and J shed 3 bases, with 11 bases lying between them. This CDR3 region has 13 residues. Per germline, CDR1 MNHEY and CDR2 SMNVEV (reference sequence).

The chain recombines TRBV11-2 with TRBJ1-6; D may be TRBD1 (5 bases). CDR3 length: 14 amino acids. Trimming removed 5 bases at V and 7 bases at J, with 12 bases between. Germline assignment: CDR1 SGHAT and CDR2 FQNNGV. The CDR3 sequence: CASSRGAGNSPLHF. CDR3 coding DNA: TGTGCCAGCAGCCGAGGGGCCGGGAATTCACCCCTCCACTTT.

The rearrangement uses TRBV2 and TRBJ2-2, with D perhaps matching TRBD2 (6 bases). Germline CDR1 SNHLY, CDR2 FYNNEI. V shed 6 bases and J shed 6 bases, with 11 bases lying between them. CDR3 size: 13 residues. The CDR3 is CASRFGGPGELFF. CDR3 sequence (DNA): TGTGCCAGCAGATTCGGGGGACCCGGGGAGCTGTTTTTT. The variable domain in full, with the rest retrieved from reference TRBV2 and TRBJ2-2, is EPEVTQTPSHQVTQMGQEVILRCVPISNHLYFYWYRQILGQKVEFLVSFYNNEISEKSEIFDDQFSVERPDGSNFTLKIRSTKLEDSAMYFCASRFGGPGELFFGEGSRLTVL.

V gene TRBV6-1 combines with J gene TRBJ2-1; perhaps D is TRBD1 or TRBD2 (5 bases each). V dropped 7 bases and J dropped 1 base, with 26 bases sitting between them. The germline gives CDR1 MNHNS, CDR2 SASEGT. The CDR3 is 19 amino acids. CDR3 coding DNA: TGTGCCAGCAAACTAGAGTGCCCACAGGCCTCTCGGTCCTACAATGAGCAGTTCTTC. It is translated as CASKLECPQASRSYNEQFF.

The gene calls are TRBV7-3 and TRBJ2-3; D not certain. Germline V gene lookup returns CDR1 SGHTA and CDR2 FQGTGA. V gave up 4 bases and J gave up 2 bases, with 10 bases separating them. The CDR3 is 14 amino acids. The CDR3, as DNA: TGTGCCAGCAGCTCAGGCCCTACCACAGATACGCAGTATTTT. It codes for CASSSGPTTDTQYF. The full variable domain, its missing parts supplied by reference TRBV7-3 and TRBJ2-3, is GAGVSQTPSNKVTEKGKYVELRCDPISGHTALYWYRQSLGQGPEFLIYFQGTGAADDSGLPNDRFFAVRPEGSVSTLKIQRTERGDSAVYLCASSSGPTTDTQYFGPGTRLTVL.

This clonotype was found a few times. This chain connects TRBV7-9 to TRBJ1-2; D is ambiguous. V was cut by 4 bases and J by 0 bases, with 12 bases left in between. The CDR3 runs 15 residues. CDR1 SEHNR and CDR2 FQNEAQ come from the germline V gene (reference sequence). Here the CDR3 reads CASSSTLGSNYGYTF. The CDR3 nucleotides read TGTGCCAGCAGCTCAACATTGGGATCTAACTATGGCTACACCTTC.

The V call is TRBV20-1, the J call TRBJ2-5, with TRBD2 as a possible D gene (6 bases). The germline CDR1 and CDR2 sequences are DFQATT and SNEGSKA (reference sequence). The V and J ends lost 3 bases and 4 bases respectively, with 12 bases between them. The CDR3 has 13 residues. CDR3 loop: CSASDWRGETQYF. In DNA, the CDR3 is TGCAGTGCTAGCGACTGGAGGGGAGAGACCCAGTACTTC.